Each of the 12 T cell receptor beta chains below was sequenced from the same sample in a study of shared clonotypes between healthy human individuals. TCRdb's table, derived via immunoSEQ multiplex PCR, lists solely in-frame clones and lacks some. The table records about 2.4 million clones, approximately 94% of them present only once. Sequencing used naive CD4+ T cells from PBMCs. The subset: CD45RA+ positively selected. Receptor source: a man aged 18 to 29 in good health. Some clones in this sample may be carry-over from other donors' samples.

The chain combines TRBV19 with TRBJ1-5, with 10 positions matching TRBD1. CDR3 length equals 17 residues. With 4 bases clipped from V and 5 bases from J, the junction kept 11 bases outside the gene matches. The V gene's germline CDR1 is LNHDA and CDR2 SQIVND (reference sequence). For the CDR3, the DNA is TGTGCCAGTAGTAAATCCCGGGACAGGGGAAGGGATCAGCCCCAGCATTTT. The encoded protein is CASSKSRDRGRDQPQHF.

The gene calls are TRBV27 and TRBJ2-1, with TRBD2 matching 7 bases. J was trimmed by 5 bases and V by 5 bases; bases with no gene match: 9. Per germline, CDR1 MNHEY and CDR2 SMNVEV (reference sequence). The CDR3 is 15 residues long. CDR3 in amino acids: CASSNAGAGDNEQFF. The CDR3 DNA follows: TGTGCCAGCAGTAACGCGGGAGCTGGAGACAATGAGCAGTTCTTC.

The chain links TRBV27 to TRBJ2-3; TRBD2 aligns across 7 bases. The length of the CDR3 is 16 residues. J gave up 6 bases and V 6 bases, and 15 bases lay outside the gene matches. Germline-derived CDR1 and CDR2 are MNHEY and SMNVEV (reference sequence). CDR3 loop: CASSSPFRAGEDTQYF. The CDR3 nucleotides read TGTGCCAGCAGCTCACCGTTTCGGGCGGGAGAGGATACGCAGTATTTT.

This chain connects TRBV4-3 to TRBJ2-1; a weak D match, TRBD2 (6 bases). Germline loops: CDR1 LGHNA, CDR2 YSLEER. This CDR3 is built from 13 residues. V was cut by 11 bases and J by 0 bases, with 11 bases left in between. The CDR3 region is CARPGSSYNEQFF. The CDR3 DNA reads TGCGCCCGCCCCGGGAGCTCCTACAATGAGCAGTTCTTC.

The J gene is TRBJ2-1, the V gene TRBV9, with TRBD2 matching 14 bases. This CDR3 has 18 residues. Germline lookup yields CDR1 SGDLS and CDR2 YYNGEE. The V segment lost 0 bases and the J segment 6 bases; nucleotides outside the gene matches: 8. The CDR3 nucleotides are TGTGCCAGCAGCGTAGCCCCCACGGGACTAGCGGGGGCCAATGAGCAGTTCTTC. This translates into CASSVAPTGLAGANEQFF.

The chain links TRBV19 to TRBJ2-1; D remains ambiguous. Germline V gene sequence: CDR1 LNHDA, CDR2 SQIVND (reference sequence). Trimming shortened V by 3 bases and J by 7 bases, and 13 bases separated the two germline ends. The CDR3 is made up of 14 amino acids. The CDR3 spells CASSIGDKRNEQFF. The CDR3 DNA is TGTGCCAGTAGTATTGGGGATAAAAGGAATGAGCAGTTCTTC.

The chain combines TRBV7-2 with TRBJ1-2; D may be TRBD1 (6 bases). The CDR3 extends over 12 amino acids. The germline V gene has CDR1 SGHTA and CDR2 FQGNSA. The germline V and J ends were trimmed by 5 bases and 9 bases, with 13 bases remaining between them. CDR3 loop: CASSAGGWSYTF. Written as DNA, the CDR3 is TGTGCCAGCAGCGCGGGGGGCTGGAGCTACACCTTC. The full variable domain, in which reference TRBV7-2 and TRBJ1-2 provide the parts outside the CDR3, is GAGVSQSPSNKVTEKGKDVELRCDPISGHTALYWYRQSLGQGLEFLIYFQGNSAPDKSGLPSDRFSAERTGGSVSTLTIQRTQQEDSAVYLCASSAGGWSYTFGSGTRLTVV.

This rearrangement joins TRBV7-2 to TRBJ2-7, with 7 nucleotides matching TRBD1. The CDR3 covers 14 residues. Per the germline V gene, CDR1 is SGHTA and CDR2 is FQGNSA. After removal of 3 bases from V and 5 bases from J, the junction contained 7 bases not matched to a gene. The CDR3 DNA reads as TGTGCCAGCAGCTTGGGGACAGTTTCCCACGAGCAGTACTTC. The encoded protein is CASSLGTVSHEQYF.

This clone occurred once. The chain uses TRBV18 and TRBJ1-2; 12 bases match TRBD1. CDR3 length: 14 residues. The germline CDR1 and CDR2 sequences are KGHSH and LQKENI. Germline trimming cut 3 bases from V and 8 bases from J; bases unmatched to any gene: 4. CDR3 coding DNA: TGTGCCAGCTCACCCGGGACAGGGGGCCCCGGCTACACCTTC. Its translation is CASSPGTGGPGYTF.

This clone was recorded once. The CDR3 spells CASSLTYRGHYGYTF. The CDR3 coding sequence is TGTGCCAGCAGCCTTACATACAGGGGACACTATGGCTACACCTTC. The chain recombines TRBV7-6 with TRBJ1-2; 7 positions agree with TRBD1. The V and J ends lost 5 bases and 3 bases, in that order; junction bases with no gene match: 9. This CDR3 spans 15 amino acids. Germline CDR1 SGHVS, CDR2 FNYEAQ.

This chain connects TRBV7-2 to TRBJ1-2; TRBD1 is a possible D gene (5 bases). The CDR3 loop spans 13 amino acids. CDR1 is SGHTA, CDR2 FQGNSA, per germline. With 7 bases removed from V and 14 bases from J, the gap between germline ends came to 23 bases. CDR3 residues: CASNSLPTVPQTF. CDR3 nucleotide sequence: TGTGCCAGCAACTCCCTCCCGACAGTGCCCCAAACCTTC.

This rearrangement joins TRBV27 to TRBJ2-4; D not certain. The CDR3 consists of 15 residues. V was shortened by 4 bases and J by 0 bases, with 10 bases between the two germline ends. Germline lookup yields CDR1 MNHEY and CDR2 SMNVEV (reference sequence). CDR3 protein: CASSSGSLAKNIQYF. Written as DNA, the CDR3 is TGTGCCAGCAGTTCAGGTAGTCTAGCCAAAAACATTCAGTACTTC.